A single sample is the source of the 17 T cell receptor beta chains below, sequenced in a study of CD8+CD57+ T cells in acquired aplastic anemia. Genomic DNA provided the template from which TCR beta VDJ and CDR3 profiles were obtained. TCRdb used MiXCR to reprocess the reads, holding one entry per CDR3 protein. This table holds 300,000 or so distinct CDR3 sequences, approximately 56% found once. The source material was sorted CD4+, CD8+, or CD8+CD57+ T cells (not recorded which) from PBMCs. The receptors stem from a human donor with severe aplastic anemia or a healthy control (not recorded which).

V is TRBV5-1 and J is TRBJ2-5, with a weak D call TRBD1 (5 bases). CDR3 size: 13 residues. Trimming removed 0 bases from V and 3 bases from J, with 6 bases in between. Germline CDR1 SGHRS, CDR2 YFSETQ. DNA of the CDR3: TGCGCCAGCAGCTTGGGGGGCAAAGAGACCCAGTACTTC. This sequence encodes CASSLGGKETQYF.

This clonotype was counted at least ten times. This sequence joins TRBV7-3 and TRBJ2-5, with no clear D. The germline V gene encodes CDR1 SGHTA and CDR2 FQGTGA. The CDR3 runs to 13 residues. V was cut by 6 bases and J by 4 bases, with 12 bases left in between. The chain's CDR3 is CASSSGPGETQYF. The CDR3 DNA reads TGTGCCAGCAGTTCTGGACCTGGAGAGACCCAGTACTTC.

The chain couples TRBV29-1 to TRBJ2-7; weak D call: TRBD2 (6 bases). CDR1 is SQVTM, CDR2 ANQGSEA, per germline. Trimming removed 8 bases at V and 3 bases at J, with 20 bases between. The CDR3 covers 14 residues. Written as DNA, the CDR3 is TGCAGCAGCCCGCGGCCCCGGGGACTCTACGAGCAGTACTTC. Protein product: CSSPRPRGLYEQYF.

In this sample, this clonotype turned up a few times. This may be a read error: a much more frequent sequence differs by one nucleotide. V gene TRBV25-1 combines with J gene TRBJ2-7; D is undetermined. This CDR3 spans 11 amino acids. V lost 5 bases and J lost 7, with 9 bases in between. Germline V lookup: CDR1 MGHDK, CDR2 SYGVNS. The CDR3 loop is CASSYFNEQYF. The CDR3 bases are TGTGCCAGCAGTTACTTCAATGAGCAGTACTTC.

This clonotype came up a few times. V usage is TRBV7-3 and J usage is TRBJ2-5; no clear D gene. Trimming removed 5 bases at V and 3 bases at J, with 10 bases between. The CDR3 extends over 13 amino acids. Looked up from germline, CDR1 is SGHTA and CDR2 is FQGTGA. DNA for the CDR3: TGTGCCAGCAGCGTTGCTAGAGAAGAGACCCAGTACTTC. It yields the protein CASSVAREETQYF.

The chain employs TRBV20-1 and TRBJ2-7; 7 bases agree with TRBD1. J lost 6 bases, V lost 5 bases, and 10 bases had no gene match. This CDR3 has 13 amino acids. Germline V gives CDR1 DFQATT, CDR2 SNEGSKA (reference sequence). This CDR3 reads CSASKDRESEQYF. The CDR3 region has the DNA TGCAGTGCTTCCAAAGACAGGGAAAGCGAGCAGTACTTC.

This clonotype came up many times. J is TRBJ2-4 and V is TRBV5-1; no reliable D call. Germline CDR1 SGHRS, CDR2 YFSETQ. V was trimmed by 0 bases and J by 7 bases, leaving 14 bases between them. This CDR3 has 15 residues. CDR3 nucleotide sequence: TGCGCCAGCAGCTTGGCGGGCGGTGGAAGGAACATTCAGTACTTC. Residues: CASSLAGGGRNIQYF.

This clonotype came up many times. The CDR3 sequence: CAISEGPSGRETQYF. CDR3 nucleotide sequence: TGTGCCATCAGTGAAGGGCCAAGCGGACGAGAGACCCAGTACTTC. This sequence joins TRBV10-3 and TRBJ2-5, with a weak D call TRBD2 (5 bases). Germline V gives CDR1 ENHRY, CDR2 SYGVKD. Trimming pared 3 bases from V and 4 bases from J, leaving 15 bases between. The CDR3 covers 15 residues.

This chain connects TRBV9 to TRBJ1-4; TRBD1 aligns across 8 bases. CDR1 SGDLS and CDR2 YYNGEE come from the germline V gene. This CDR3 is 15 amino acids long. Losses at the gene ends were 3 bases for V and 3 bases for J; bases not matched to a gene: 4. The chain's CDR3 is CASSGGDRPNEKLFF. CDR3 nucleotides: TGTGCCAGCAGCGGGGGGGACAGGCCTAATGAAAAACTGTTTTTT.

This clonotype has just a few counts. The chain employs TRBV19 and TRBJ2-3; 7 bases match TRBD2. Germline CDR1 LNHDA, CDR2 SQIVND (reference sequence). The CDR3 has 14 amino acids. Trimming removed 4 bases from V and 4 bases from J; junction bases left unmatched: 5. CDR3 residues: CASSTGGRADTQYF. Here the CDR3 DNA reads TGTGCCAGTAGTACGGGTGGGAGGGCAGATACGCAGTATTTT.

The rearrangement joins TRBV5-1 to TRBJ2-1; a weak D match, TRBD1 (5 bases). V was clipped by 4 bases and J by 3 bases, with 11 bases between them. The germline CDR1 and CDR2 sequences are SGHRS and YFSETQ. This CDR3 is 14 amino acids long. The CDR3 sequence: CASSLTEIYNEQFF. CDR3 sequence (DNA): TGCGCCAGCAGCCTGACAGAGATCTACAATGAGCAGTTCTTC.

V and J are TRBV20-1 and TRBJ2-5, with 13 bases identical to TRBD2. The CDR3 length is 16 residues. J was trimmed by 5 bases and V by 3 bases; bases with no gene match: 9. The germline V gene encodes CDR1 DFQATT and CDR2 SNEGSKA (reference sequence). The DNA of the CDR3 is TGCAGTGCTAGGGACCCCGGGACTAGCGGGGATGAGACCCAGTACTTC. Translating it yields CSARDPGTSGDETQYF.

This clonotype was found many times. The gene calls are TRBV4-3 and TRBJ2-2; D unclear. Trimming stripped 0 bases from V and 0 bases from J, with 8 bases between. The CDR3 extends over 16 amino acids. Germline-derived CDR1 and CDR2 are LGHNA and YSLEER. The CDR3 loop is CASSQDGPPNTGELFF. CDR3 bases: TGCGCCAGCAGCCAAGACGGGCCACCGAACACCGGGGAGCTGTTTTTT.

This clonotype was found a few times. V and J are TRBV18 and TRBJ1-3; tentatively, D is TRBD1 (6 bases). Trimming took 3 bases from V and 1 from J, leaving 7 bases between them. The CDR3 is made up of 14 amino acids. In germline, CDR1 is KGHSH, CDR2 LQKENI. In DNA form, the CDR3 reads TGTGCCAGCTCACCCGGACAGTCTGGAAACACCATATATTTT. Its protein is CASSPGQSGNTIYF.

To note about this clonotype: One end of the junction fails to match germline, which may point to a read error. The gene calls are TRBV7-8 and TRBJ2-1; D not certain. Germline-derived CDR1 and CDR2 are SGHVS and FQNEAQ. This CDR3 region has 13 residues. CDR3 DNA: TGTGCCAGCAGCTCTCCGGCGACGTTTGAGCAGCTCTTC. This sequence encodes CASSSPATFEQLF.

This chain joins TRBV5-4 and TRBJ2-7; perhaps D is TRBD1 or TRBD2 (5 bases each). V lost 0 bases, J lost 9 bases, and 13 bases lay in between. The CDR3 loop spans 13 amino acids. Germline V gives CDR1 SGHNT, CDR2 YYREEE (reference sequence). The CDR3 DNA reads TGTGCCAGCAGCTTGGAGACGGCAGGGAGGCAGTACTTC. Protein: CASSLETAGRQYF.

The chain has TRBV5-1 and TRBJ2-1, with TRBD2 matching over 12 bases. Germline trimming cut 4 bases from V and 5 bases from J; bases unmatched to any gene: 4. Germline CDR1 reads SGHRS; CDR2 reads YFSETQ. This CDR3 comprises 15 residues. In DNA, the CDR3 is TGCGCCAGCAGCAGGACTAGCGGGACAGACAATGAGCAGTTCTTC. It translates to CASSRTSGTDNEQFF.